What follows are 14 T cell receptor beta chains derived from one specimen sequenced in a study of Ad26.COV2.S vaccination and SARS-CoV-2 variants. This table comes from immunoSEQ multiplex PCR, and its TCRdb copy is limited to in-frame clones, with some not included. The sample lists approximately 480,000 clones, 87% occurring once. As to treatment: roughly 18 received Ad26.COV2.S at low or high dose, single or two shots; about 5 received placebo; per-sample allocation not given. At day 63 after the first vaccine or placebo injection, samples were drawn. This sample comprised peripheral blood, obtained in a trial of Ad26.COV2.S vaccine versus placebo. All receptors derive from a person between 18 and 65 years old who received the Ad26.COV2.S COVID-19 vaccine or a placebo.

The table lists this clone with a count of one. The V gene is TRBV6-1, the J gene TRBJ2-5; D uncertain. This CDR3 spans 13 amino acids. Germline V gene data show CDR1 as MNHNS and CDR2 as SASEGT. V lost 3 bases and J lost 5, with 10 bases in between. CDR3 DNA sequence: TGTGCCAGCAGTGATCTGGCCAGGGAGACCCAGTACTTC. Protein: CASSDLARETQYF.

The chain links TRBV19 to TRBJ1-5; no firm D call. CDR3 length equals 15 residues. Looked up from germline, CDR1 is LNHDA and CDR2 is SQIVND (reference sequence). The V gene lost 3 bases and the J gene lost 3 bases, with 12 bases spanning the gap. This chain's CDR3 is CASSIVPGVNQPQHF. The CDR3 DNA reads TGTGCCAGTAGTATCGTCCCAGGCGTCAATCAGCCCCAGCATTTT. Supplemented by reference TRBV19 and TRBJ1-5, the full variable domain reads DGGITQSPKYLFRKEGQNVTLSCEQNLNHDAMYWYRQDPGQGLRLIYYSQIVNDFQKGDIAEGYSVSREKKESFPLTVTSAQKNPTAFYLCASSIVPGVNQPQHFGDGTRLSIL.

This clone was observed once. The V gene is TRBV19, the J gene TRBJ1-5, with 7 bases lining up with TRBD1. Losses at the gene ends were 5 bases for V and 2 bases for J; bases not matched to a gene: 9. Per the germline V gene, CDR1 is LNHDA and CDR2 is SQIVND (reference sequence). The CDR3 runs 16 residues. The CDR3 DNA is TGTGCCAGTAGTTCCCACAGGGGCCCCGGCAATCAGCCCCAGCATTTT. It encodes CASSSHRGPGNQPQHF. The full variable domain, rest sourced from reference TRBV19 and TRBJ1-5, is DGGITQSPKYLFRKEGQNVTLSCEQNLNHDAMYWYRQDPGQGLRLIYYSQIVNDFQKGDIAEGYSVSREKKESFPLTVTSAQKNPTAFYLCASSSHRGPGNQPQHFGDGTRLSIL.

Turning to this clone: This CDR3 is also generated by other DNA sequences in the sample. Here the CDR3 reads CASRLNTEAFF. Written as DNA, the CDR3 is TGTGCCAGTAGATTGAACACTGAAGCTTTCTTT. The chain uses TRBV19 and TRBJ1-1, with unresolved D. V lost 6 bases to trimming and J lost 0 bases, with 2 bases between them. This CDR3 spans 11 amino acids. Per the germline V gene, CDR1 is LNHDA and CDR2 is SQIVND (reference sequence).

This clone was seen only a few times. The V call is TRBV21-1, the J call TRBJ2-3; the D segment call TRBD1 is taken from the table without a DNA check. TRBV21-1 is recorded as a pseudogene. The CDR3 is 14 residues long. CDR3 nucleotide sequence: TGTGCCAGCAGCAAAGAAGGGGGCGCAGATACGCAGTATTTT. It codes for CASSKEGGADTQYF.

This clone was detected once. This sequence joins TRBV4-1 and TRBJ2-1; TRBD2 aligns across 9 bases. CDR3 length equals 16 residues. Trimming took 0 bases from V and 12 from J; bases not matched to a gene: 12. Germline lookup yields CDR1 MGHRA and CDR2 YSYEKL. The CDR3 bases are TGCGCCAGCAGCCAAGAGCCGGGACTAGCTATCTCGGGGCAGTTCTTC. Translating gives CASSQEPGLAISGQFF.

The chain links TRBV7-2 to TRBJ1-1; D not resolved. Germline V CDR1 and CDR2: SGHTA, FQGNSA. V dropped 1 base and J dropped 4 bases, with 10 bases sitting between them. This CDR3 region has 14 residues. The CDR3 DNA reads as TGTGCCAGCAGCTTAGTCCCGGGTCGCACTGAAGCTTTCTTT. Protein product: CASSLVPGRTEAFF. The full variable domain, its missing parts supplied by reference TRBV7-2 and TRBJ1-1, is GAGVSQSPSNKVTEKGKDVELRCDPISGHTALYWYRQSLGQGLEFLIYFQGNSAPDKSGLPSDRFSAERTGGSVSTLTIQRTQQEDSAVYLCASSLVPGRTEAFFGQGTRLTVV.

The chain employs TRBV4-2 and TRBJ1-6, with D uncertain. The germline V gene has CDR1 LGHNA and CDR2 YNFKEQ. The CDR3 extends over 14 amino acids. V was shortened by 0 bases and J by 7 bases, with 7 bases between the two germline ends. The CDR3 DNA reads as TGTGCCAGCAGCCAAGAGCAGGCGAATTCACCCCTCCACTTT. Its translation is CASSQEQANSPLHF.

The J gene is TRBJ2-2, the V gene TRBV5-1; 8 nucleotides align to TRBD2. From germline, CDR1 is SGHRS and CDR2 YFSETQ. V gave up 0 bases and J gave up 5 bases; unmatched junction bases: 9. The CDR3 consists of 17 residues. The DNA of the CDR3 is TGCGCCAGCAGCTTGGATGATGCGGGAGGTTGGACCGGGGAGCTGTTTTTT. As protein: CASSLDDAGGWTGELFF.

The chain is built from TRBV2 and TRBJ2-5; D ambiguous. CDR3 length: 11 amino acids. V was clipped by 3 bases and J by 6 bases, with 5 bases between them. From germline, CDR1 is SNHLY and CDR2 FYNNEI. The CDR3: CASSEFQTQYF. In DNA, the CDR3 is TGTGCCAGCAGTGAGTTCCAGACCCAGTACTTC.

The chain links TRBV18 to TRBJ2-1; 8 bases agree with TRBD2. The J segment lost 8 bases and the V segment lost 3 bases, leaving 3 bases of the junction unmatched. Germline V lookup: CDR1 KGHSH, CDR2 LQKENI. This CDR3 has 13 residues. The CDR3 nucleotides are TGTGCCAGCTCACCCGGACTAGCTGATGAGCAGTTCTTC. Amino acid sequence: CASSPGLADEQFF.

The CDR3 sequence is CASSVGAGYEQYF. The CDR3 region has the DNA TGTGCCAGCAGCGTAGGGGCGGGATATGAGCAGTACTTC. The V call is TRBV9, the J call TRBJ2-7, with D perhaps matching TRBD2 (6 bases). V dropped 0 bases and J dropped 7 bases, with 11 bases sitting between them. This CDR3 has 13 amino acids. CDR1 is SGDLS, CDR2 YYNGEE, per germline.

This chain joins TRBV28 and TRBJ1-2, with TRBD1 matching over 9 bases. J gave up 6 bases and V 6 bases, and 11 bases lay outside the gene matches. This CDR3 region has 15 residues. Germline assignment: CDR1 MDHEN and CDR2 SYDVKM. The CDR3 loop reads CASRYRDRAPHGYTF. The DNA for the CDR3 is TGTGCCAGCAGATACCGGGACAGGGCGCCTCATGGCTACACCTTC.

The chain is built from TRBV6-4 and TRBJ2-7; 11 positions match TRBD2. J lost 3 bases, V lost 6 bases, and 7 bases had no gene match. This CDR3 has 15 amino acids. Germline values: CDR1 MRHNA, CDR2 SNTAGT. CDR3 residues: CASSQTSGSVYEQYF. CDR3 coding DNA: TGTGCCAGCAGCCAAACTAGCGGGAGTGTCTACGAGCAGTACTTC.